This TCR beta chain was documented in a study of T-cell memory formation after mild COVID-19. TCRdb passed the 5' RACE reads through MiXCR, listing each CDR3 protein once. The sample shows some 13,000 distinct CDR3 sequences, about 12% of them seen only once. In this sample, this clonotype turned up many times. No antigen is known for it. The CDR3 extends over 14 amino acids. V shed 3 bases and J shed 0 bases, with 9 bases lying between them. The germline CDR1 and CDR2 sequences are SQVTM and ANQGSEA. Study results and caveats: The finding that pre-infection memory included some responding clones suggested that cross-reactive memory joined.

The sample consisted of PBMCs or a T cell subset sorted from them (not recorded which). The chain is built from TRBV29-1 and TRBJ1-3; D not resolved. The receptor was isolated from an adult woman who had mild COVID-19 (a few samples of this study predate the infection). Cell type and time point are not known. The CDR3 spells CSVELRNSGNTIYF. CDR3 coding DNA: TGCAGCGTTGAGTTACGGAACTCTGGAAACACCATATATTTT.